The TCR beta chain under discussion was sequenced for a study of cytomegalovirus exposure and HLA in healthy donors. A multiplex PCR was run with 60 Vbeta primers and 13 Jbeta primers. Profiling relied on immunoSEQ multiplex PCR, and the TCRdb table lists in-frame clones only, not all of them. The repertoire includes about 170,000 clones, 70% to 90% of them detected once, and about 2.7% sits in the top ten. As to this clone: Its target is not known.

General study points: The sole available immune exposure information was CMV serostatus. Later analysis demonstrated an association between a missense DCLRE1C variant and TCR beta V- and J-gene trimming. Some highly shared sequence variants likely arose as a pipeline artifact.

Trimming took 5 bases from V and 9 from J; bases not matched to a gene: 3. The germline CDR1 and CDR2 sequences are MGHDK and SYGVNS. The CDR3 is 11 amino acids. The receptor's source is a man under 40 in good health and CMV-seropositive. The chain uses TRBV25-1 and TRBJ1-2; 7 bases align to TRBD1. The sequencing sample was made of PBMCs. The CDR3 region is CASSRDRSYTF. DNA for the CDR3: TGTGCCAGCAGTCGGGACAGAAGCTACACCTTC.